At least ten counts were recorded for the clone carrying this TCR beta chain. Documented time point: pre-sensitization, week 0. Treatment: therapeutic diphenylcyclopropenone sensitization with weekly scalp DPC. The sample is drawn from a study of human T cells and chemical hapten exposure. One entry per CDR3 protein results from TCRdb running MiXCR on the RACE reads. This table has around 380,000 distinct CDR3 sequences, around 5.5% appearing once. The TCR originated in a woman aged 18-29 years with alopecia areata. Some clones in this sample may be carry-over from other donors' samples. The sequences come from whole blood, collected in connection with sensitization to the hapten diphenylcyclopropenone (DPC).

Here the CDR3 reads CSARQGNEQYF. Written as DNA, the CDR3 is TGCAGTGCTAGACAGGGTAACGAGCAGTACTTC. V usage is TRBV20-1 and J usage is TRBJ2-7, with D possibly matching TRBD1 (5 bases). The CDR3 spans 11 residues. Germline CDR1 and CDR2: DFQATT and SNEGSKA (reference sequence). V lost 2 bases, J lost 5 bases, and 7 bases lay in between.